The 6 T cell receptor beta chains given below trace back to one sample, sequenced in a study of cytomegalovirus exposure and HLA in healthy donors. PCR involved 60 Vbeta and 13 Jbeta primers. The table came from immunoSEQ multiplex PCR; TCRdb's copy has only in-frame clones and leaves some out. The data show around 130,000 clones, around 70% seen once. Sequenced sample: PBMCs. The receptors were gathered from a human donor in good health.

This clone has only a few counts. V usage is TRBV4-3 and J usage is TRBJ1-2; D possibly corresponds to TRBD1 (6 bases). This CDR3 spans 14 amino acids. V lost 2 bases, J lost 8 bases, and 15 bases lay in between. Germline CDR1 reads LGHNA; CDR2 reads YSLEER. The CDR3 reads CASSQTSGAGGYTF. CDR3 coding DNA: TGCGCCAGCAGCCAAACATCAGGGGCGGGCGGCTACACCTTC.

The rearrangement links TRBV4-3 to TRBJ1-1; 9 bases agree with TRBD1. CDR3 length equals 20 residues. CDR1 and CDR2 (germline): LGHNA, YSLEER. After removal of 3 bases from V and 1 base from J, the junction contained 18 bases not matched to a gene. The CDR3 coding sequence is TGCGCCAGCAGCCATATGGTAGCGTTAAAACAGGGGGCGCGGAACACTGAAGCTTTCTTT. It encodes CASSHMVALKQGARNTEAFF.

The chain couples TRBV28 to TRBJ2-7; 14 positions match TRBD2. V lost 8 bases, J lost 2 bases, and 5 bases stayed unmatched. Germline CDR1 and CDR2: MDHEN and SYDVKM. This CDR3 region has 15 residues. CDR3 bases: TGTGCCAGCGGACTAGCGGGAGGACTTACCTACGAGCAGTACTTC. Residues: CASGLAGGLTYEQYF.

V is TRBV4-1 and J is TRBJ2-2, with a weak D call TRBD2 (6 bases). This CDR3 contains 13 residues. The V and J ends lost 4 bases and 6 bases respectively, with 9 bases between them. The germline gives CDR1 MGHRA, CDR2 YSYEKL. CDR3 amino acids: CASSRGGAGELFF. Written as DNA, the CDR3 is TGCGCCAGCAGCCGGGGAGGAGCCGGGGAGCTGTTTTTT.

The gene calls are TRBV21-1 and TRBJ2-7; TRBD2 is taken as the D call from the table, unchecked against the DNA. TRBV21-1 is a known pseudogene. CDR3 length equals 15 residues. This chain's CDR3 is CASSKVPGGPGEQYF. CDR3 nucleotide sequence: TGTGCCAGCAGCAAAGTTCCGGGAGGGCCGGGGGAGCAGTACTTC.

This chain links TRBV10-3 with TRBJ1-5; 9 nucleotides match TRBD1. Germline CDR1 is ENHRY and CDR2 is SYGVKD. With 10 bases clipped from V and 4 bases from J, the junction kept 11 bases outside the gene matches. The CDR3 sequence is 15 residues long. Here the CDR3 DNA reads TGTGCCACCGGGGACAGGGCGTGGGGGAATCAGCCCCAGCATTTT. It codes for CATGDRAWGNQPQHF.